Included here is one TCR beta chain sequence, with context. Trimming cost V 8 bases and J 6 bases; bases outside gene matches: 3. The germline CDR1 and CDR2 sequences are SNHLY and FYNNEI. This CDR3 is 12 amino acids long. TCRdb itself ran the 5' RACE reads through MiXCR, one entry per CDR3 protein. The sample has roughly 580,000 distinct CDR3 sequences; more than 15% are singletons. The sample originates from a study of T-cell memory formation after mild COVID-19. Sequenced input: PBMCs or a T cell subset sorted from them (not recorded which). V usage is TRBV2 and J usage is TRBJ2-7; TRBD1 matches 11 bases. The source of this sequence is an adult woman who had mild COVID-19 (a few samples of this study predate the infection). Cell type and time point are not known. The CDR3 protein is CASGQGAGEQYF. CDR3 nucleotides: TGTGCCAGCGGACAGGGGGCTGGCGAGCAGTACTTC.